The clone carrying this T cell receptor beta chain has just a few counts. Its antigen is still unknown. The record originates from a study of beta chain features in type 1 diabetes. Whole-study findings and limits: Among patients with Type 1 diabetes, TCRB CDR3s were moderately but significantly shorter in every one of the four CD4+ subsets. Relative to healthy donors, patients appeared to have naive, central memory and Treg TCRB repertoires that were more similar.

Germline V CDR1 and CDR2: MNHEY, SVGAGI. V was shortened by 6 bases and J by 0 bases, with 11 bases between the two germline ends. This CDR3 comprises 14 residues. Only one heparinised blood draw was taken per donor, and its volume averaged roughly 120 mL. Isolated RNA was reverse transcribed in full, so expressed TCRB transcripts were sequenced. The repertoire was sequenced with immunoSEQ multiplex PCR; TCRdb's copy has only in-frame clones and lacks some. The table has under 400,000 clones, around a fifth seen once. The source material was naive CD4+ T cells from blood. This sequence was found in a young woman in good health. The chain carries TRBV6-5 and TRBJ2-5, with D tentatively TRBD1 (6 bases). CDR3: CASRNRVNQETQYF. CDR3 sequence (DNA): TGTGCCAGCAGGAACAGGGTGAACCAAGAGACCCAGTACTTC.